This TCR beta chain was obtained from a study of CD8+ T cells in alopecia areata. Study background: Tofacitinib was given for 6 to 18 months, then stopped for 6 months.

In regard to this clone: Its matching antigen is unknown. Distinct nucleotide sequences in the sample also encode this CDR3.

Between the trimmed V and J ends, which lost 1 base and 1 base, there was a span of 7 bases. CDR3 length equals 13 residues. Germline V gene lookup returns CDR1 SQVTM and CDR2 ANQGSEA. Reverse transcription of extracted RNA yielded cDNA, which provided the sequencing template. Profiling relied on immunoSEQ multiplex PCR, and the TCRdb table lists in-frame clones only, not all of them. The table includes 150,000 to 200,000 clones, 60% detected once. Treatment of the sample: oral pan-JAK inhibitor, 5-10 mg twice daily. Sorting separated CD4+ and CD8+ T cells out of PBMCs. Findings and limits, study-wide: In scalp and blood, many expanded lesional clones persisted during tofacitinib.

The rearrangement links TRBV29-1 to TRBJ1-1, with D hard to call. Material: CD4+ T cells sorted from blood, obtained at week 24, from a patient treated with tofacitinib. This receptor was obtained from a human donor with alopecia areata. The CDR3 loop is CSVEGLANTEAFF. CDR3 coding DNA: TGCAGCGTTGAAGGACTGGCGAACACTGAAGCTTTCTTT.